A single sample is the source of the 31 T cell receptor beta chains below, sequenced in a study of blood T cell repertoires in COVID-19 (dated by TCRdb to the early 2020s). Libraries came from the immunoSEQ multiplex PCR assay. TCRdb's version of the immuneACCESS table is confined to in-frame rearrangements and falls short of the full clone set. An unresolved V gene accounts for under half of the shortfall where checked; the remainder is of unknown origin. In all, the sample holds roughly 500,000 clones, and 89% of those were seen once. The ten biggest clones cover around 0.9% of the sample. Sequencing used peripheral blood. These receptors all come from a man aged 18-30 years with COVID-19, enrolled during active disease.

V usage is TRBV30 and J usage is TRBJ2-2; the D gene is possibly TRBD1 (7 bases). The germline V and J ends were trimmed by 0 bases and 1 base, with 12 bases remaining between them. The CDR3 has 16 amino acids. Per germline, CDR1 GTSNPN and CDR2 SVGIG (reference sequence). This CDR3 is CAWSVGGGRNTGELFF. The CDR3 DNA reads TGTGCCTGGAGTGTTGGAGGGGGCAGGAACACCGGGGAGCTGTTTTTT. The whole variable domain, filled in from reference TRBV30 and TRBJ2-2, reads SQTIHQWPATLVQPVGSPLSLECTVEGTSNPNLYWYRQAAGRGLQLLFYSVGIGQISSEVPQNLSASRPQDRQFILSSKKLLLSDSGFYLCAWSVGGGRNTGELFFGEGSRLTVL.

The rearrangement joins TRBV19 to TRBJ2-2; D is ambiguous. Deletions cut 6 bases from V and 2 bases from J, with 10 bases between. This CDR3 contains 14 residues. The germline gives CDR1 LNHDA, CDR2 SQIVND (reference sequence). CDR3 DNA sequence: TGTGCCAGTAGGAAAGGCGGAAACACCGGGGAGCTGTTTTTT. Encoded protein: CASRKGGNTGELFF.

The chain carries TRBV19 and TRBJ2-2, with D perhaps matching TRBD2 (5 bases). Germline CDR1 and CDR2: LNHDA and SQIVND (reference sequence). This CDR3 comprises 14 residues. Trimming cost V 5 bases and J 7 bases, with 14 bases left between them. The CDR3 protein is CASSATDFSGELFF. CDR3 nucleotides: TGTGCCAGTAGTGCCACGGACTTTAGCGGGGAGCTGTTTTTT.

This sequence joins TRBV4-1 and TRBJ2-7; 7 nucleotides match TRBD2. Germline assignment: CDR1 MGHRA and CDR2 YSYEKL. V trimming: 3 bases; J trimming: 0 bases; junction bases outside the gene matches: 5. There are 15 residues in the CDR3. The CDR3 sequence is CASSHGEGSSYEQYF. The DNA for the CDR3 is TGCGCCAGCAGCCATGGGGAGGGATCCTCCTACGAGCAGTACTTC.

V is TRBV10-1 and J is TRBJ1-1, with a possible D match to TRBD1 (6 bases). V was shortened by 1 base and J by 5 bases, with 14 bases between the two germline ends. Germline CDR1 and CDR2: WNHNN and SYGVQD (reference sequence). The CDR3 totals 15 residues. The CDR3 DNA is TGCGCCAGCAGTGAGTGGGGGACACGGTTTACTGAAGCTTTCTTT. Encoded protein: CASSEWGTRFTEAFF.

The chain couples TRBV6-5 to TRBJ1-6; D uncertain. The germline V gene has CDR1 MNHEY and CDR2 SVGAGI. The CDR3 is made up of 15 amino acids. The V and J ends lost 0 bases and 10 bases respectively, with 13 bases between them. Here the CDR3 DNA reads TGTGCCAGCAGTTACTCGGAGGCGGCGGGCTCACCCCTCCACTTT. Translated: CASSYSEAAGSPLHF.

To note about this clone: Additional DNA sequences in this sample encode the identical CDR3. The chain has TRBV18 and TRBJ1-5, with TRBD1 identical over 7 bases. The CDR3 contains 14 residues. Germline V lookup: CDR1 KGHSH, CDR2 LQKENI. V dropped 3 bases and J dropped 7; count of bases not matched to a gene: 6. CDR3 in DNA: TGTGCCAGCTCACCTGACAGGGCAGGGCAGCCCCAGCATTTT. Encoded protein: CASSPDRAGQPQHF.

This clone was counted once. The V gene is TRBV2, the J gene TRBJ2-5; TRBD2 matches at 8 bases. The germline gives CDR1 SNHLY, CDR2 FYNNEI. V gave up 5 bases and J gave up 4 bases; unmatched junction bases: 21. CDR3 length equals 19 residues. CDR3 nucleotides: TGTGCCAGCAGTCTGGGCGGGGGGTATCCGCGACCAATCGGAGAGACCCAGTACTTC. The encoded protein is CASSLGGGYPRPIGETQYF.

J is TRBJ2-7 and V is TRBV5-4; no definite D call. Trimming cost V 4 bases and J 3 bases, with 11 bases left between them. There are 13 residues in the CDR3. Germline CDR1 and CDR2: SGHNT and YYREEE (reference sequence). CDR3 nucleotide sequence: TGTGCCAGCAGCACCCGGGTCAACTACGAGCAGTACTTC. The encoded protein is CASSTRVNYEQYF.

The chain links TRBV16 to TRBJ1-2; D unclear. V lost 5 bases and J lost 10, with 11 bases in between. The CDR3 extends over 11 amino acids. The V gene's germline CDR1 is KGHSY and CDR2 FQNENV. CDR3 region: CASSSRFVYTF. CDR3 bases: TGTGCCAGCAGCAGCCGTTTTGTCTACACCTTC.

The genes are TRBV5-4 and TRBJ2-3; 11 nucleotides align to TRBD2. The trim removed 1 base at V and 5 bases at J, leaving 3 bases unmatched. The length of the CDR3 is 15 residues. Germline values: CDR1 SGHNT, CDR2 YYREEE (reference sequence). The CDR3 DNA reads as TGTGCCAGCAGCTTGTTAGCGGGGGGGGGAGATACGCAGTATTTT. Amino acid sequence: CASSLLAGGGDTQYF.

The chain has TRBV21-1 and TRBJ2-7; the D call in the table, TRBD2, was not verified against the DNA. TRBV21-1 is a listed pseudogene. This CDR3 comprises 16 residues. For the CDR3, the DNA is TGTGCCAGCAGCAAAGTATCGGAAACTAGGGCCTACGAGCAGTACTTC. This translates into CASSKVSETRAYEQYF.

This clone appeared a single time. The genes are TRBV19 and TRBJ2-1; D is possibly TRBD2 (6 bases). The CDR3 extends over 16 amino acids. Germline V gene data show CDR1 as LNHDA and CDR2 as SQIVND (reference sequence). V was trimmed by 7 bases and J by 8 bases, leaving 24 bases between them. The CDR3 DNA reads TGTGCCAGTACCCAACGAACGGGAGACATTAAGTATGAGCAGTTCTTC. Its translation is CASTQRTGDIKYEQFF. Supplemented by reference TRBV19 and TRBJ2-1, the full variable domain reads DGGITQSPKYLFRKEGQNVTLSCEQNLNHDAMYWYRQDPGQGLRLIYYSQIVNDFQKGDIAEGYSVSREKKESFPLTVTSAQKNPTAFYLCASTQRTGDIKYEQFFGPGTRLTVL.

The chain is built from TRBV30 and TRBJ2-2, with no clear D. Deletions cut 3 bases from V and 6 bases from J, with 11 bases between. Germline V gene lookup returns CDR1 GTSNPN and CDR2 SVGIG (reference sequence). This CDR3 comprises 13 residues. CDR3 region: CAWSSLSAGELFF. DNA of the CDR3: TGTGCCTGGAGCTCTCTAAGCGCCGGGGAGCTGTTTTTT.

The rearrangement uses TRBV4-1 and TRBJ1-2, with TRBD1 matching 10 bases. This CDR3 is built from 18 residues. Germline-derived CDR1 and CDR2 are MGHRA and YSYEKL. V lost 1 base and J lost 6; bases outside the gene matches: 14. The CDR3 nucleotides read TGCGCCAGCAGCCAAGGACCGACAGGGGGCGAGTATGGCGATGGCTACACCTTC. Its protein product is CASSQGPTGGEYGDGYTF.

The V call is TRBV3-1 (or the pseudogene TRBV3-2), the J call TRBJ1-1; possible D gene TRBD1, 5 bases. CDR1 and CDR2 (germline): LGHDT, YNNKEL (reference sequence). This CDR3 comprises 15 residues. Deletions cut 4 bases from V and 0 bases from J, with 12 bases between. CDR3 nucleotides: TGTGCCAGCAGCCTTATGGGCAGGGTGAACACTGAAGCTTTCTTT. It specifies CASSLMGRVNTEAFF.

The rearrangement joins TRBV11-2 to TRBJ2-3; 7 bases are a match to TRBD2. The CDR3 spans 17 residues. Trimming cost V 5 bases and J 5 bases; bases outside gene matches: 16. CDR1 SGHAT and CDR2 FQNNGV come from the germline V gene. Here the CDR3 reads CASSGVTAGGGGDTQYF. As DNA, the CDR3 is TGTGCCAGCAGCGGAGTCACCGCCGGCGGGGGTGGAGATACGCAGTATTTT.

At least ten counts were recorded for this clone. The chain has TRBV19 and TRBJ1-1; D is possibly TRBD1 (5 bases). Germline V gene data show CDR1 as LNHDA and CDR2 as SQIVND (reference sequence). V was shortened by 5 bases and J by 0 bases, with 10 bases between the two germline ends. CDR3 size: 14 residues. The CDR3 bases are TGTGCCAGTAGTTATGGGGCTGTGAACACTGAAGCTTTCTTT. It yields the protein CASSYGAVNTEAFF.

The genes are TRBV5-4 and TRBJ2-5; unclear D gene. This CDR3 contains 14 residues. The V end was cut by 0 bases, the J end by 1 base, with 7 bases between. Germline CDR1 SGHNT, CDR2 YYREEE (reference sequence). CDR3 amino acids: CASSLAFRQETQYF. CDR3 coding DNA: TGTGCCAGCAGCTTGGCCTTCCGCCAAGAGACCCAGTACTTC.

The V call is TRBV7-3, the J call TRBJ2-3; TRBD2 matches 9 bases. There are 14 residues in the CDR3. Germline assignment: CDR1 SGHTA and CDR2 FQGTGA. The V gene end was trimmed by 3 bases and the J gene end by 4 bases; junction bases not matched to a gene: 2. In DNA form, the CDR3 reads TGTGCCAGCAGCTTCATAGCGGGAGCAGATACGCAGTATTTT. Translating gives CASSFIAGADTQYF. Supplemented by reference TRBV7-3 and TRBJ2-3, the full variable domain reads GAGVSQTPSNKVTEKGKYVELRCDPISGHTALYWYRQSLGQGPEFLIYFQGTGAADDSGLPNDRFFAVRPEGSVSTLKIQRTERGDSAVYLCASSFIAGADTQYFGPGTRLTVL.

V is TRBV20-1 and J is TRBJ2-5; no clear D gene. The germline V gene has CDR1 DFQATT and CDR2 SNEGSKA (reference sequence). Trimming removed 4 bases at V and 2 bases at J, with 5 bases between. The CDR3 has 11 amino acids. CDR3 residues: CSATRQETQYF. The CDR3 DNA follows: TGCAGTGCTACCAGGCAAGAGACCCAGTACTTC.

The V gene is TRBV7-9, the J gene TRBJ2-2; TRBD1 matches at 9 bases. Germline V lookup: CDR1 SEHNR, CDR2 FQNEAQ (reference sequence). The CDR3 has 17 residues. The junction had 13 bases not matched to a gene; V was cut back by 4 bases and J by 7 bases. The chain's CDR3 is CASSSNPGQGPGGELFF. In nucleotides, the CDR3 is TGTGCCAGCAGCTCTAATCCCGGACAGGGGCCGGGCGGGGAGCTGTTTTTT.

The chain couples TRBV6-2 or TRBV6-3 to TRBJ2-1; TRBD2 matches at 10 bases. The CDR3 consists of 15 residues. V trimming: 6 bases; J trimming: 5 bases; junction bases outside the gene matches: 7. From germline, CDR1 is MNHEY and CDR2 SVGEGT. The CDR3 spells CASSIGTSANNEQFF. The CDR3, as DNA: TGTGCCAGCAGCATCGGGACTAGCGCCAACAATGAGCAGTTCTTC.

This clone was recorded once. For the CDR3, the DNA is TGTGCCAGCAGCTTAGCATTGAGACTAGCGGGAGGGGCCAAAAACATTCAGTACTTC. Translation: CASSLALRLAGGAKNIQYF. This chain links TRBV11-2 with TRBJ2-4; 14 bases are a match to TRBD2. The CDR3 runs to 19 residues. With 1 base clipped from V and 1 base from J, the junction kept 6 bases outside the gene matches. CDR1 SGHAT and CDR2 FQNNGV come from the germline V gene.

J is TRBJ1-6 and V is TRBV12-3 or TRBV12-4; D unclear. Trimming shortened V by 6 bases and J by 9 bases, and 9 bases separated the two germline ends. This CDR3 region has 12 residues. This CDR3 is CASSQETSPLHF. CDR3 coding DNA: TGTGCCAGCAGCCAGGAAACTTCACCCCTCCACTTT.

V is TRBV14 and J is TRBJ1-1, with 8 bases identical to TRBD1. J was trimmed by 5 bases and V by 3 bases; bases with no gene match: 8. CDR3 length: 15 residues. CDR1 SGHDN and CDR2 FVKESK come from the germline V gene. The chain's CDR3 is CASSHRQGPGTEAFF. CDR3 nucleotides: TGTGCCAGCAGCCATCGACAGGGGCCGGGAACTGAAGCTTTCTTT.

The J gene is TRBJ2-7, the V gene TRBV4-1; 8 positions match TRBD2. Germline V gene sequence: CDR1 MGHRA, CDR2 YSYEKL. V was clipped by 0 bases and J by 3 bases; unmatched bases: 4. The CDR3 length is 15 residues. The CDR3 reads CASSQEAGGFYEQYF. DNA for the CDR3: TGCGCCAGCAGCCAAGAGGCGGGGGGCTTCTACGAGCAGTACTTC.

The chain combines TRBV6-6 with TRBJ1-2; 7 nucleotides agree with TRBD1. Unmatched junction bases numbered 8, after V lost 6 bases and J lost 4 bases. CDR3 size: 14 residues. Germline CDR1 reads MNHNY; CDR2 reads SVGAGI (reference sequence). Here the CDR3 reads CASSRTGAFYGYTF. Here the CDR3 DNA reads TGTGCCAGCAGCCGCACAGGGGCATTCTATGGCTACACCTTC.

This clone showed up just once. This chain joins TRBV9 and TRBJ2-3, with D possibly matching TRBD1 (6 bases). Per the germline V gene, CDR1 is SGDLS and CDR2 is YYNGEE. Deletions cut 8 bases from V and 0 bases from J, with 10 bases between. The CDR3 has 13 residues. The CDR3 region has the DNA TGTGCCAGACCCCAGGGGAGCACAGATACGCAGTATTTT. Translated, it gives CARPQGSTDTQYF.

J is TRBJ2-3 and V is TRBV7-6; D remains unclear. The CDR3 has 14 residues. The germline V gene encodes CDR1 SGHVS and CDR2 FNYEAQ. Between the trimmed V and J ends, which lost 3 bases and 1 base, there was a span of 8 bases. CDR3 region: CASSFQTGTDTQYF. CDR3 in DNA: TGTGCCAGCAGCTTCCAGACTGGCACAGATACGCAGTATTTT.

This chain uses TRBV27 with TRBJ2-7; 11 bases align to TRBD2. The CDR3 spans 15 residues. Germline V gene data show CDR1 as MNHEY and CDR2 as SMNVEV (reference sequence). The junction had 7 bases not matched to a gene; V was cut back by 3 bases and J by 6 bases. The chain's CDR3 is CASSFGSGGAVEQYF. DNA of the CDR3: TGTGCCAGCAGTTTCGGTAGCGGGGGGGCTGTCGAGCAGTACTTC.